Listed here are 20 T cell receptor beta chains from one sample, sequenced in a study of blood T cell repertoires in COVID-19 (dated by TCRdb to 2018 to 2021). The method behind the library was the immunoSEQ multiplex PCR assay. The table comes from immuneACCESS by way of TCRdb, which keeps in-frame sequences with V and J called. Part of the clones is missing from these tables; in studies checked, under half for an unresolved V gene and the rest for unknown reasons. The sample table shows 200,000 to 250,000 clones, and 75% to 90% are seen once. The ten largest clonotypes hold 4% to 6% of the sample. The sample was peripheral blood. Receptors were obtained from a woman in her thirties or forties with acute or convalescent COVID-19.

The chain carries TRBV5-1 and TRBJ2-1; 9 bases map to TRBD1. CDR3 size: 16 residues. The ends lost 2 bases at V and 8 bases at J; junction bases unmatched: 11. The V gene's germline CDR1 is SGHRS and CDR2 YFSETQ. Written as DNA, the CDR3 is TGCGCCAGCAGCTTACTGGGACAGGGAGGTCGAGATGAGCAGTTCTTC. This sequence encodes CASSLLGQGGRDEQFF.

The chain is built from TRBV5-1 and TRBJ2-3, with 14 bases aligning to TRBD2. The V segment lost 4 bases and the J segment 6 bases; nucleotides outside the gene matches: 4. Germline CDR1 and CDR2: SGHRS and YFSETQ. The length of the CDR3 is 15 residues. The DNA of the CDR3 is TGCGCCAGCAGCACGACTAGCGGGGGGGCGGATACGCAGTATTTT. Protein sequence: CASSTTSGGADTQYF.

Only one count was recorded for this clone. This chain uses TRBV2 with TRBJ1-5; D possibly corresponds to TRBD1 (5 bases). Germline V gene sequence: CDR1 SNHLY, CDR2 FYNNEI. The V gene lost 3 bases and the J gene lost 5 bases, with 11 bases spanning the gap. There are 14 residues in the CDR3. The CDR3 nucleotides read TGTGCCAGCAGTGACCGGGGGGGAGATCAGCCCCAGCATTTT. Translating it yields CASSDRGGDQPQHF.

The chain uses TRBV2 and TRBJ1-5, with a weak D call TRBD1 (6 bases). This CDR3 contains 14 residues. V gave up 8 bases and J gave up 0 bases, with 11 bases separating them. Germline CDR1 SNHLY, CDR2 FYNNEI. The CDR3 coding sequence is TGTGCCAGCCGGGGGGCTTATAGCAATCAGCCCCAGCATTTT. Translation gives CASRGAYSNQPQHF.

This chain uses TRBV30 with TRBJ1-2; the match to TRBD1 covers 11 bases. The CDR3 loop spans 15 amino acids. Germline CDR1 is GTSNPN and CDR2 is SVGIG (reference sequence). Trimming took 0 bases from V and 4 from J; bases not matched to a gene: 4. CDR3 amino acids: CAWSVGGQGGYGYTF. DNA of the CDR3: TGTGCCTGGAGTGTAGGGGGACAGGGGGGCTATGGCTACACCTTC.

V usage is TRBV19 and J usage is TRBJ2-2; TRBD2 matches 11 bases. Germline loops: CDR1 LNHDA, CDR2 SQIVND (reference sequence). The CDR3 length is 18 residues. V lost 0 bases to trimming and J lost 2 bases; unmatched junction nucleotides: 5. The CDR3 loop reads CASSIDLAGGSNTGELFF. CDR3 DNA sequence: TGTGCCAGTAGTATAGATCTAGCGGGGGGATCTAACACCGGGGAGCTGTTTTTT.

This rearrangement joins TRBV18 to TRBJ2-1; a possible D gene is TRBD1 (6 bases). Between the trimmed V and J ends, which lost 3 bases and 5 bases, there was a span of 20 bases. CDR1 KGHSH and CDR2 LQKENI come from the germline V gene. This CDR3 comprises 17 residues. The CDR3 reads CASSPVAPDSPHNEQFF. Written as DNA, the CDR3 is TGTGCCAGCTCACCGGTGGCCCCGGACAGTCCTCACAATGAGCAGTTCTTC.

The chain combines TRBV11-3 with TRBJ2-2, with 10 bases identical to TRBD1. There are 15 residues in the CDR3. Germline-derived CDR1 and CDR2 are SGHNT and YENEEA. V shed 5 bases, J shed 4 bases, and the junction held 4 bases outside the gene matches. The CDR3, as DNA: TGTGCCAGCAGCCGGGACAGGGGAGGCACCGGGGAGCTGTTTTTT. Residues: CASSRDRGGTGELFF. Variable domain in full (rest from reference TRBV11-3 and TRBJ2-2): EAGVVQSPRYKIIEKKQPVAFWCNPISGHNTLYWYLQNLGQGPELLIRYENEEAVDDSQLPKDRFSAERLKGVDSTLKIQPAELGDSAVYLCASSRDRGGTGELFFGEGSRLTVL.

The J gene is TRBJ2-2, the V gene TRBV30, with a tentative D call TRBD1 (5 bases). In germline, CDR1 is GTSNPN, CDR2 SVGIG (reference sequence). V lost 8 bases and J 5 bases, leaving 21 bases between the germline ends. The CDR3 has 15 residues. The DNA of the CDR3 is TGTGCCGGCGCCTTCAGGGAACATTGGACCGGGGAGCTGTTTTTT. This codes for CAGAFREHWTGELFF.

The chain links TRBV5-1 to TRBJ2-3; 7 bases are a match to TRBD2. The CDR3 loop spans 14 amino acids. CDR1 SGHRS and CDR2 YFSETQ come from the germline V gene. V shed 5 bases, J shed 0 bases, and the junction held 3 bases outside the gene matches. CDR3: CASRLAYSTDTQYF. CDR3 nucleotide sequence: TGCGCCAGCAGACTAGCGTATAGCACAGATACGCAGTATTTT.

This chain uses TRBV5-6 with TRBJ2-5; TRBD1 matches 10 bases. After removal of 4 bases from V and 5 bases from J, the junction contained 8 bases not matched to a gene. The CDR3 consists of 15 residues. Germline V gives CDR1 SGHDT, CDR2 YYEEEE. The CDR3 DNA follows: TGTGCCAGCAGCCCGACAGGGGGCCGGGGCGAGACCCAGTACTTC. Protein sequence: CASSPTGGRGETQYF.

This chain joins TRBV7-6 and TRBJ2-5; no firm D call. With 4 bases removed from V and 4 bases from J, the gap between germline ends came to 7 bases. CDR3 size: 12 residues. The V gene's germline CDR1 is SGHVS and CDR2 FNYEAQ. The CDR3 bases are TGTGCCAGCAGCTCTAGACGAGAGACCCAGTACTTC. This encodes CASSSRRETQYF.

This clone has just a few counts. The V gene is TRBV6-5, the J gene TRBJ1-6; a possible D gene is TRBD1 (6 bases). V gave up 6 bases and J gave up 7 bases, with 10 bases separating them. Germline V gene data show CDR1 as MNHEY and CDR2 as SVGAGI. CDR3 length: 13 amino acids. The CDR3 DNA reads TGTGCCAGCAGGCCAACAGGGAATTCACCCCTCCACTTT. Its protein product is CASRPTGNSPLHF.

The genes are TRBV4-1 and TRBJ1-6; possible D gene TRBD1, 6 bases. Germline V gene data show CDR1 as MGHRA and CDR2 as YSYEKL. The CDR3 totals 13 residues. The V gene lost 3 bases and the J gene lost 7 bases, with 7 bases spanning the gap. The CDR3 is CASSQGTNSPLHF. The CDR3 nucleotides read TGCGCCAGCAGCCAGGGGACAAATTCACCCCTCCACTTT.

This rearrangement joins TRBV5-1 to TRBJ1-6; D unclear. Trimming took 6 bases from V and 0 from J, leaving 13 bases between them. From germline, CDR1 is SGHRS and CDR2 YFSETQ. CDR3 size: 16 residues. This CDR3 reads CASTAQVSSYNSPLHF. CDR3 nucleotides: TGCGCCAGCACGGCTCAGGTCAGCTCCTATAATTCACCCCTCCACTTT.

The J gene is TRBJ1-2, the V gene TRBV2; the D is unclear. V dropped 4 bases and J dropped 8 bases, with 14 bases sitting between them. This CDR3 comprises 13 residues. CDR1 and CDR2 from the germline V gene are SNHLY and FYNNEI. The chain's CDR3 is CASSVGEGVGYTF. CDR3 DNA sequence: TGTGCCAGCAGTGTTGGGGAGGGTGTCGGCTACACCTTC.

The J gene is TRBJ2-3, the V gene TRBV5-1; 7 bases are shared with TRBD1. This CDR3 region has 15 residues. Trimming took 0 bases from V and 3 from J; bases not matched to a gene: 4. Germline V CDR1 and CDR2: SGHRS, YFSETQ. CDR3: CASSLGDSPTDTQYF. CDR3 sequence (DNA): TGCGCCAGCAGCTTGGGGGACAGTCCGACAGATACGCAGTATTTT. Drawing the rest from reference TRBV5-1 and TRBJ2-3, the complete variable domain is KAGVTQTPRYLIKTRGQQVTLSCSPISGHRSVSWYQQTPGQGLQFLFEYFSETQRNKGNFPGRFSGRQFSNSRSEMNVSTLELGDSALYLCASSLGDSPTDTQYFGPGTRLTVL.

CDR3 amino acids: CASSQEDREEGEKLFF. The DNA for the CDR3 is TGTGCCAGCAGCCAAGAGGACAGGGAGGAGGGCGAAAAACTGTTTTTT. This chain joins TRBV4-2 and TRBJ1-4; TRBD1 matches at 8 bases. V dropped 0 bases and J dropped 8; count of bases not matched to a gene: 8. Germline lookup yields CDR1 LGHNA and CDR2 YNFKEQ. This CDR3 has 16 residues.

The chain links TRBV19 to TRBJ2-2, with D perhaps TRBD2 (5 bases). Trimming removed 5 bases at V and 4 bases at J, with 8 bases between. The germline CDR1 and CDR2 sequences are LNHDA and SQIVND (reference sequence). There are 13 residues in the CDR3. As DNA, the CDR3 is TGTGCCAGTAGTTTGGCGGGCACCGGGGAGCTGTTTTTT. Protein: CASSLAGTGELFF.

V gene TRBV20-1 combines with J gene TRBJ1-2; D is uncertain. V was trimmed by 3 bases and J by 3 bases, leaving 5 bases between them. Germline-derived CDR1 and CDR2 are DFQATT and SNEGSKA (reference sequence). CDR3 size: 11 residues. The CDR3 sequence: CSARFDYGYTF. DNA for the CDR3: TGCAGTGCTAGGTTCGACTATGGCTACACCTTC.